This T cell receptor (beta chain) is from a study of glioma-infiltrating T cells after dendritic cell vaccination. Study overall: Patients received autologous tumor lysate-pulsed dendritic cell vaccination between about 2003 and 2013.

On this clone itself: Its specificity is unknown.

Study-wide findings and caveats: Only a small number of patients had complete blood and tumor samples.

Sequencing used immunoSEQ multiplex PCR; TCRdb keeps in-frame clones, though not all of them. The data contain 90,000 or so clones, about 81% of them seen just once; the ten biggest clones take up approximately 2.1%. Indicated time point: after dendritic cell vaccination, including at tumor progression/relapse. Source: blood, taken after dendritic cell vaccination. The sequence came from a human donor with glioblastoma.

The CDR3, as DNA: TGTGCCAGCAGCTCTAACCCCGGGACAGGGTATTCCTACGAGCAGTACTTC. Protein product: CASSSNPGTGYSYEQYF. The V and J genes are TRBV7-9 and TRBJ2-7; 9 positions agree with TRBD1. The CDR3 consists of 17 residues. Germline loops: CDR1 SEHNR, CDR2 FQNEAQ (reference sequence). V was clipped by 4 bases and J by 1 base; unmatched bases: 11. The complete variable domain, with remaining parts taken from reference TRBV7-9 and TRBJ2-7, reads DTGVSQNPRHKITKRGQNVTFRCDPISEHNRLYWYRQTLGQGPEFLTYFQNEAQLEKSRLLSDRFSAERPKGSFSTLEIQRTEQGDSAMYLCASSSNPGTGYSYEQYFGPGTRLTVT.